These 26 T cell receptor beta chains originate from one sample sequenced in a study of CD8+ T cells in alopecia areata. Isolated RNA was reverse transcribed into cDNA used as the sequencing template. Data came from immunoSEQ multiplex PCR; TCRdb stores just in-frame clones and leaves some out. The sample yields about 190,000 clones, roughly 60% seen once. The sample's treatment: oral pan-JAK inhibitor, 5-10 mg twice daily. The sequenced sample was CD4+ T cells sorted from blood, obtained around week 50, from a patient treated with tofacitinib. These receptors all stem from a human donor with alopecia areata.

The chain uses TRBV30 and TRBJ2-1; 13 bases map to TRBD2. This CDR3 has 15 residues. CDR1 GTSNPN and CDR2 SVGIG come from the germline V gene (reference sequence). V lost 0 bases to trimming and J lost 6 bases; unmatched junction nucleotides: 2. The CDR3: CAWSVRLAGGNEQFF. The CDR3 bases are TGTGCCTGGAGTGTAAGACTAGCGGGGGGCAATGAGCAGTTCTTC. Looking up the rest from reference TRBV30 and TRBJ2-1 gives the full variable domain: SQTIHQWPATLVQPVGSPLSLECTVEGTSNPNLYWYRQAAGRGLQLLFYSVGIGQISSEVPQNLSASRPQDRQFILSSKKLLLSDSGFYLCAWSVRLAGGNEQFFGPGTRLTVL.

This clone was recorded a few times. This chain uses TRBV12-5 with TRBJ1-5; D might be TRBD1 (5 bases). This CDR3 has 17 residues. Trimming stripped 0 bases from V and 0 bases from J, with 12 bases between. Looked up from germline, CDR1 is LGHNT and CDR2 is FRNRAP. The CDR3 region has the DNA TGTGCTAGTGGTTTGGTAAGGACAAACTATAGCAATCAGCCCCAGCATTTT. Its translation is CASGLVRTNYSNQPQHF.

The sample holds a few counts of this clone. Distinct nucleotide sequences in the sample also encode this CDR3. The chain has TRBV29-1 and TRBJ1-2, with D maybe TRBD1 (5 bases). Germline-derived CDR1 and CDR2 are SQVTM and ANQGSEA. V shed 4 bases and J shed 2 bases, with 8 bases lying between them. CDR3 length equals 12 residues. Here the CDR3 DNA reads TGCAGCGTTGGCGGGGCGAACTATGGCTACACCTTC. Translation: CSVGGANYGYTF.

The rearrangement joins TRBV29-1 to TRBJ1-2; D may be TRBD1 (5 bases). The CDR3 is 11 amino acids. With 4 bases removed from V and 4 bases from J, the gap between germline ends came to 7 bases. Germline CDR1 is SQVTM and CDR2 is ANQGSEA. CDR3 in DNA: TGCAGCGTTGGGGACCGCTATGGCTACACCTTC. Translating gives CSVGDRYGYTF.

This clone is a singleton in its sample. The chain joins TRBV29-1 to TRBJ1-1; TRBD1 matches 8 bases. The J segment lost 5 bases and the V segment lost 5 bases, leaving 4 bases of the junction unmatched. The CDR3 has 12 residues. CDR1 SQVTM and CDR2 ANQGSEA come from the germline V gene. CDR3 loop: CSVWTGRTEAFF. The CDR3 DNA follows: TGCAGCGTTTGGACAGGGCGGACTGAAGCTTTCTTT.

The chain has TRBV5-7 and TRBJ2-7; maybe TRBD2 (5 bases). TRBV5-7 has ORF status, its function being uncertain. The CDR3 is 13 residues long. V dropped 1 base and J dropped 4 bases, with 9 bases sitting between them. The CDR3 DNA sequence: TGTGCCAGCAGCTTGCGGGGAGATTACGAGCAGTACTTC. This translates into CASSLRGDYEQYF.

A note on this clone: One junction end disagrees with the germline gene, perhaps due to a read error. The genes are TRBV2 and TRBJ2-1; TRBD2 is a possible D gene (6 bases). The CDR3 contains 15 residues. Germline-derived CDR1 and CDR2 are SNHLY and FYNNEI. The chain's CDR3 is CASREGKGSNNEQFF. DNA for the CDR3: TGTGCCAGCAGGGAGGGGAAGGGCTCCAACAATGAGCAGTTCTTC.

The chain is built from TRBV30 and TRBJ2-1; TRBD2 might be the D (5 bases). The CDR3 contains 12 residues. CDR1 and CDR2 (germline): GTSNPN, SVGIG (reference sequence). Trimming took 8 bases from V and 4 from J, leaving 12 bases between them. DNA for the CDR3: TGTGCCGGCGAGGGCAAGTACAATGAGCAGTTCTTC. Amino acid sequence: CAGEGKYNEQFF.

The chain recombines TRBV30 with TRBJ1-2; maybe TRBD1 (5 bases). The CDR3 runs 15 residues. V lost 3 bases and J 3 bases, leaving 17 bases between the germline ends. In germline, CDR1 is GTSNPN, CDR2 SVGIG (reference sequence). As DNA, the CDR3 is TGTGCCTGGAGCGTAGGAGGACCAGGGTACTATGGCTACACCTTC. It codes for CAWSVGGPGYYGYTF. The full variable domain, completed using reference TRBV30 and TRBJ1-2, is SQTIHQWPATLVQPVGSPLSLECTVEGTSNPNLYWYRQAAGRGLQLLFYSVGIGQISSEVPQNLSASRPQDRQFILSSKKLLLSDSGFYLCAWSVGGPGYYGYTFGSGTRLTVV.

The table lists this clone with many counts. The sample holds other DNA sequences that translate to the same CDR3. This rearrangement joins TRBV7-2 to TRBJ2-2; D remains unclear. The CDR3 sequence is 13 residues long. V was pared by 0 bases and J by 6 bases, with 5 bases between. Germline V gene lookup returns CDR1 SGHTA and CDR2 FQGNSA. CDR3 sequence reads: CASSLAMAGELFF. The CDR3 DNA sequence: TGTGCCAGCAGCTTAGCGATGGCCGGGGAGCTGTTTTTT.

The rearrangement links TRBV29-1 to TRBJ2-2; D ambiguous. The CDR3 runs 14 residues. V shed 1 base and J shed 8 bases, with 14 bases lying between them. CDR1 and CDR2 (germline): SQVTM, ANQGSEA. The CDR3 coding sequence is TGCAGCGTTGAAGGGTGGGCCCCCCCGGGGGAGCTGTTTTTT. This translates into CSVEGWAPPGELFF.

V is TRBV7-2 and J is TRBJ1-6, with D possibly TRBD1 on 5 matching bases. V was shortened by 6 bases and J by 7 bases, with 13 bases between the two germline ends. The CDR3 is 14 amino acids. Germline CDR1 reads SGHTA; CDR2 reads FQGNSA. CDR3 coding DNA: TGTGCCAGCAGGGACCGGGACCTGAATTCACCCCTCCACTTT. Residues: CASRDRDLNSPLHF.

Details on this clone: Other DNA sequences in this sample translate to the same CDR3. J is TRBJ2-1 and V is TRBV7-2; 7 nucleotides align to TRBD1. Germline CDR1 reads SGHTA; CDR2 reads FQGNSA. This CDR3 contains 15 residues. Trimming took 1 base from V and 2 from J; bases not matched to a gene: 2. The CDR3 DNA sequence: TGTGCCAGCAGCTTAGGACAGGGTCCCTACAATGAGCAGTTCTTC. Amino acids: CASSLGQGPYNEQFF.

The J gene is TRBJ1-1, the V gene TRBV18; D not certain. Germline V gene lookup returns CDR1 KGHSH and CDR2 LQKENI. The length of the CDR3 is 12 residues. The V end lost 1 base, the J end lost 8 bases, and 8 bases lay between the germline ends. CDR3 bases: TGTGCCAGCTCACCACAGTCGGAGGAAGCTTTCTTT. It yields the protein CASSPQSEEAFF.

For the CDR3, the DNA is TGCAGGGACGGCCGAAGGGCTTTCTTT. This encodes CRDGRRAFF. The V gene is TRBV20-1, the J gene TRBJ1-1, with D unresolved. The CDR3 runs 9 residues. Per germline, CDR1 DFQATT and CDR2 SNEGSKA (reference sequence).

This chain links TRBV2 with TRBJ1-6; D might be TRBD1 (6 bases). Between the trimmed V and J ends, which lost 4 bases and 0 bases, there was a span of 7 bases. From germline, CDR1 is SNHLY and CDR2 FYNNEI. This CDR3 spans 15 amino acids. This CDR3 is CASSVDSSYNSPLHF. The CDR3 DNA is TGTGCCAGCAGTGTGGACAGCTCCTATAATTCACCCCTCCACTTT.

The chain employs TRBV2 and TRBJ2-7, with D possibly being TRBD1 (6 bases). Germline loops: CDR1 SNHLY, CDR2 FYNNEI. With 8 bases removed from V and 1 base from J, the gap between germline ends came to 15 bases. The CDR3 is made up of 14 amino acids. CDR3 coding DNA: TGTGCCAGCGGAAGACGGGACACTTCCTACGAGCAGTACTTC. This codes for CASGRRDTSYEQYF.

This rearrangement joins TRBV7-9 to TRBJ2-3, with D uncertain. CDR1 and CDR2 from the germline V gene are SEHNR and FQNEAQ (reference sequence). CDR3 length: 15 amino acids. With 5 bases removed from V and 4 bases from J, the gap between germline ends came to 16 bases. Here the CDR3 reads CASSPSGIGPDTQYF. The CDR3 DNA reads TGTGCCAGCAGCCCGAGTGGTATAGGGCCAGATACGCAGTATTTT.

The rearrangement links TRBV6-5 to TRBJ2-2; a weak D match, TRBD2 (7 bases). The CDR3 length is 16 residues. Germline assignment: CDR1 MNHEY and CDR2 SVGAGI. Trimming took off 2 bases at V and 4 bases at J, with 14 bases between the two ends. Here the CDR3 DNA reads TGTGCCAGCAGTTACGCGGCGGGGGCCGGCACCGGGGAGCTGTTTTTT. Translation: CASSYAAGAGTGELFF.

The chain is built from TRBV10-3 and TRBJ2-7, with 7 nucleotides matching TRBD1. Germline CDR1 ENHRY, CDR2 SYGVKD. After removal of 3 bases from V and 3 bases from J, the junction contained 11 bases not matched to a gene. This CDR3 contains 16 residues. CDR3 DNA: TGTGCCATCAGTGATGAAGTCCGGGACAGAAACTACGAGCAGTACTTC. Protein product: CAISDEVRDRNYEQYF.

The chain is built from TRBV30 and TRBJ1-1, with D maybe TRBD1 (5 bases). V was cut by 3 bases and J by 2 bases, with 13 bases left in between. The CDR3 has 14 amino acids. CDR1 and CDR2 (germline): GTSNPN, SVGIG (reference sequence). In nucleotides, the CDR3 is TGTGCCTGGAGGGGAGACAGACCTAACACTGAAGCTTTCTTT. Residues: CAWRGDRPNTEAFF.

The CDR3 loop reads CASSFSDRAHGYTF. CDR3 nucleotides: TGTGCCAGCAGCTTTAGTGACAGGGCCCATGGCTACACCTTC. The rearrangement joins TRBV7-2 to TRBJ1-2; 7 positions agree with TRBD1. V was pared by 3 bases and J by 6 bases, with 7 bases of the junction left unmatched. Germline CDR1 reads SGHTA; CDR2 reads FQGNSA. The CDR3 contains 14 residues. The whole variable domain, filled in from reference TRBV7-2 and TRBJ1-2, reads GAGVSQSPSNKVTEKGKDVELRCDPISGHTALYWYRQSLGQGLEFLIYFQGNSAPDKSGLPSDRFSAERTGGSVSTLTIQRTQQEDSAVYLCASSFSDRAHGYTFGSGTRLTVV.

The chain employs TRBV9 and TRBJ2-3, with D possibly being TRBD1 (6 bases). CDR3 length equals 16 residues. Germline CDR1 is SGDLS and CDR2 is YYNGEE. V was trimmed by 1 base and J by 3 bases, leaving 15 bases between them. The CDR3 DNA sequence: TGTGCCAGCAGCGTATTCGGGCAGGGGTCGACAGATACGCAGTATTTT. It yields the protein CASSVFGQGSTDTQYF.

The chain combines TRBV7-2 with TRBJ2-1, with D unclear. Looked up from germline, CDR1 is SGHTA and CDR2 is FQGNSA. The V and J ends lost 3 bases and 0 bases respectively, with 6 bases between them. CDR3 length equals 14 residues. The CDR3 DNA is TGTGCCAGCAGCTTTTTAGGCTCCTACAATGAGCAGTTCTTC. Translating it yields CASSFLGSYNEQFF.

In its sample, this clone was seen a few times. The V gene is TRBV10-2, the J gene TRBJ2-2; D possibly corresponds to TRBD2 (6 bases). In germline, CDR1 is WSHSY, CDR2 SAAADI. V shed 4 bases and J shed 3 bases, with 12 bases lying between them. The CDR3 is made up of 15 amino acids. CDR3 DNA: TGCGCCAGCAGTGTAGGGAGGTCGCACACCGGGGAGCTGTTTTTT. Amino acid sequence: CASSVGRSHTGELFF.

This chain connects TRBV30 to TRBJ1-5; tentatively, D is TRBD1 (5 bases). V lost 1 base and J lost 2, with 18 bases in between. Germline CDR1 is GTSNPN and CDR2 is SVGIG (reference sequence). CDR3 length equals 17 residues. The CDR3 region is CAWSDRSWRGGNQPQHF. In DNA, the CDR3 is TGTGCCTGGAGTGATCGATCGTGGAGGGGAGGCAATCAGCCCCAGCATTTT.